One and the same sample provided the 20 T cell receptor beta chains below, sequenced in a study of T-cell memory formation after mild COVID-19. TCRdb reprocessed the 5' RACE reads via MiXCR and lists one record per CDR3 protein. The sample has about 110,000 distinct CDR3 sequences, over 15% seen once; the top ten hold approximately 5.5%. The material sequenced was PBMCs or a T cell subset sorted from them (not recorded which). The source of these receptors is a man aged 18 to 29 who had mild COVID-19 (a few samples of this study predate the infection). Cell type and time point are not known.

This chain connects TRBV20-1 to TRBJ2-1, with 7 bases that match TRBD2. Germline trimming cut 1 base from V and 5 bases from J; bases unmatched to any gene: 8. The CDR3 has 15 residues. CDR1 is DFQATT and CDR2 is SNEGSKA in the germline V gene (reference sequence). The CDR3 sequence: CSARVRERGNNEQFF. The CDR3 nucleotides are TGCAGTGCTAGAGTAAGGGAGCGGGGAAACAATGAGCAGTTCTTC.

The sample holds a few counts of this clonotype. V gene TRBV7-2 combines with J gene TRBJ2-5; perhaps D is TRBD1 or TRBD2 (5 bases each). V was shortened by 5 bases and J by 4 bases, with 14 bases between the two germline ends. The CDR3 length is 14 residues. Per germline, CDR1 SGHTA and CDR2 FQGNSA. CDR3 DNA: TGTGCCAGCAGCCTCGGGGCCAGGGCAGAGACCCAGTACTTC. It specifies CASSLGARAETQYF.

V is TRBV10-3 and J is TRBJ1-2; the D gene is possibly TRBD1 (5 bases). V lost 6 bases, J lost 6 bases, and 17 bases lay in between. The CDR3 length is 14 residues. Germline CDR1 reads ENHRY; CDR2 reads SYGVKD. The CDR3 loop is CAISTLTEVDGYTF. The DNA of the CDR3 is TGTGCCATCAGCACCCTGACAGAAGTGGATGGCTACACCTTC.

V usage is TRBV29-1 and J usage is TRBJ1-2; 7 bases map to TRBD1. This CDR3 has 12 residues. V was clipped by 7 bases and J by 2 bases; unmatched bases: 4. Germline V gene sequence: CDR1 SQVTM, CDR2 ANQGSEA. The CDR3 sequence: CSGGGQNYGYTF. The CDR3 region has the DNA TGCAGCGGGGGGGGACAGAACTATGGCTACACCTTC.

The chain is built from TRBV20-1 and TRBJ2-3, with TRBD2 as a possible D gene (6 bases). Trimming cost V 5 bases and J 0 bases, with 12 bases left between them. The CDR3 length is 14 residues. The germline gives CDR1 DFQATT, CDR2 SNEGSKA (reference sequence). CDR3 nucleotide sequence: TGCAGTGCTCATGCGGGATCTAGCACAGATACGCAGTATTTT. Its translation: CSAHAGSSTDTQYF.

The CDR3, as DNA: TGCGCCAGCAGCCAAGAGTCTACGCAGTATTTT. The encoded protein is CASSQESTQYF. The chain links TRBV4-1 to TRBJ2-3; D is uncertain. V was pared by 0 bases and J by 8 bases, with 3 bases between. CDR1 MGHRA and CDR2 YSYEKL come from the germline V gene. The CDR3 length is 11 residues.

DNA of the CDR3: TGCAGTGCTAGAGCCCCGGGGACTAGCTGGGGGACAGATACGCAGTATTTT. This encodes CSARAPGTSWGTDTQYF. The genes are TRBV20-1 and TRBJ2-3; 9 bases are shared with TRBD2. Trimming cost V 1 base and J 3 bases; bases outside gene matches: 11. The germline V gene has CDR1 DFQATT and CDR2 SNEGSKA (reference sequence). The CDR3 has 17 amino acids.

This clonotype was seen more than once but under ten times. The chain joins TRBV5-1 to TRBJ2-1; D is unresolved. The ends were cut back, 1 base at V and 7 bases at J, with 9 bases in the middle. The germline V gene has CDR1 SGHRS and CDR2 YFSETQ. The CDR3 has 13 amino acids. The CDR3 region is CASSLYLGNEQFF. CDR3 nucleotide sequence: TGCGCCAGCAGCTTGTATCTCGGTAATGAGCAGTTCTTC.

The chain recombines TRBV7-2 with TRBJ2-7, with 10 bases matching TRBD2. This CDR3 has 15 residues. The V gene end was trimmed by 5 bases and the J gene end by 3 bases; junction bases not matched to a gene: 7. Germline V lookup: CDR1 SGHTA, CDR2 FQGNSA. The CDR3 loop is CASSLSSGGRYEQYF. The CDR3 nucleotides read TGTGCCAGCAGCCTGTCTAGCGGGGGACGCTACGAGCAGTACTTC.

This clonotype appeared a few times. The chain carries TRBV9 and TRBJ2-2; TRBD2 matches 7 bases. The CDR3 extends over 16 amino acids. The V gene end was trimmed by 0 bases and the J gene end by 5 bases; junction bases not matched to a gene: 7. Germline-derived CDR1 and CDR2 are SGDLS and YYNGEE. The CDR3: CASSVEFQRGTGELFF. CDR3 in DNA: TGTGCCAGCAGCGTAGAATTTCAGCGGGGAACCGGGGAGCTGTTTTTT.

At least ten counts were recorded for this clonotype. The V gene is TRBV15, the J gene TRBJ1-2, with D possibly being TRBD1 (6 bases). The CDR3 has 15 residues. V dropped 0 bases and J dropped 8 bases, with 16 bases sitting between them. Germline V gene lookup returns CDR1 LNHNV and CDR2 YYDKDF (reference sequence). The CDR3 loop is CATSRDYFPGEGYTF. The CDR3, as DNA: TGTGCCACCAGCAGAGATTATTTTCCAGGGGAGGGCTACACCTTC.

The V call is TRBV29-1, the J call TRBJ2-7; the D gene is possibly TRBD2 (6 bases). This CDR3 is 13 amino acids long. Trimming cost V 4 bases and J 5 bases, with 15 bases left between them. Looked up from germline, CDR1 is SQVTM and CDR2 is ANQGSEA. CDR3 sequence reads: CSVGKSVADEQYF. DNA for the CDR3: TGCAGCGTTGGAAAGTCGGTAGCGGACGAGCAGTACTTC.

This clonotype was seen a few times. The chain is built from TRBV12-3 or TRBV12-4 and TRBJ1-6; the D gene is possibly TRBD1 (6 bases). The CDR3 has 16 amino acids. V dropped 6 bases and J dropped 0 bases, with 12 bases sitting between them. The CDR3 loop reads CASRGGGHSYNSPLHF. In DNA, the CDR3 is TGTGCCAGCAGGGGGGGCGGTCACTCCTATAATTCACCCCTCCACTTT.

The sample holds a few counts of this clonotype. The chain employs TRBV15 and TRBJ2-7, with 12 bases fitting TRBD2. The CDR3 length is 15 residues. Germline CDR1 and CDR2: LNHNV and YYDKDF (reference sequence). Germline trimming cut 0 bases from V and 6 bases from J; bases unmatched to any gene: 3. In DNA form, the CDR3 reads TGTGCCACCAGCAGAGAACTAGCGGGGGGTGGCGAGCAGTACTTC. Amino acids: CATSRELAGGGEQYF.

The table lists this clonotype with many counts. The genes are TRBV2 and TRBJ2-1; D is unresolved. The CDR3 loop spans 14 amino acids. In germline, CDR1 is SNHLY, CDR2 FYNNEI. Deletions cut 5 bases from V and 3 bases from J, with 11 bases between. In nucleotides, the CDR3 is TGTGCCAGCAGTCATCCGGTAGGCTACAATGAGCAGTTCTTC. Encoded protein: CASSHPVGYNEQFF.

This clonotype was observed a handful of times. V is TRBV12-3 or TRBV12-4 and J is TRBJ2-5; D gene unclear. V lost 2 bases to trimming and J lost 6 bases, with 7 bases between them. The CDR3 runs 12 residues. The chain's CDR3 is CASSLLAQTQYF. The CDR3 DNA sequence: TGTGCCAGCAGTTTATTAGCACAGACCCAGTACTTC.

V usage is TRBV7-2 and J usage is TRBJ2-7; tentative D call: TRBD1 (6 bases). The CDR3 spans 14 residues. V dropped 5 bases and J dropped 7 bases, with 18 bases sitting between them. Germline loops: CDR1 SGHTA, CDR2 FQGNSA. The CDR3 protein is CASSLLSGTKEQYV. The CDR3 DNA reads TGTGCCAGCAGCCTCTTATCCGGGACAAAAGAGCAGTACGTC.

This clonotype was counted a few times. The J gene is TRBJ2-3, the V gene TRBV20-1; 10 bases map to TRBD2. This CDR3 comprises 15 residues. The V gene's germline CDR1 is DFQATT and CDR2 SNEGSKA (reference sequence). The J segment lost 5 bases and the V segment lost 5 bases, leaving 10 bases of the junction unmatched. The CDR3 is CSAADSGGAGDTQYF. The CDR3 bases are TGCAGTGCTGCAGACAGCGGGGGGGCGGGAGATACGCAGTATTTT.

The chain's CDR3 is CATRWGGEKLFF. The DNA for the CDR3 is TGTGCCACCAGGTGGGGTGGGGAAAAACTGTTTTTT. This sequence joins TRBV15 and TRBJ1-4; D gene ambiguous. Trimming shortened V by 6 bases and J by 8 bases, and 10 bases separated the two germline ends. The CDR3 is 12 residues long. Germline values: CDR1 LNHNV, CDR2 YYDKDF (reference sequence).

The sample holds many counts of this clonotype. The chain has TRBV5-1 and TRBJ1-5, with 8 positions matching TRBD1. This CDR3 is built from 16 residues. Germline loops: CDR1 SGHRS, CDR2 YFSETQ. The junction had 4 bases not matched to a gene; V was cut back by 0 bases and J by 2 bases. CDR3 bases: TGCGCCAGCAGCTTGGGACCGGGACAGGGCAATCAGCCCCAGCATTTT. Translating it yields CASSLGPGQGNQPQHF.